These 15 T cell receptor beta chains came from one sample sequenced in a study of blood T cell repertoires in COVID-19. Repertoires were generated with immunoSEQ multiplex PCR, while TCRdb's copy carries only in-frame clones and drops some. The sample holds some 80,000 clones, roughly nine tenths seen once. Sequenced input: peripheral blood. These receptors all stem from an elderly woman with active or convalescent COVID-19.

The chain couples TRBV10-3 to TRBJ1-2, with D perhaps TRBD1 (6 bases). In germline, CDR1 is ENHRY, CDR2 SYGVKD. The ends were cut back, 0 bases at V and 8 bases at J, with 16 bases in the middle. The CDR3 extends over 15 amino acids. The CDR3 sequence: CAISESRGTLFGYTF. CDR3 in DNA: TGTGCCATCAGTGAGTCGAGAGGGACACTGTTCGGCTACACCTTC.

In this sample, this clone turned up once. V usage is TRBV28 and J usage is TRBJ1-2, with TRBD1 matching 11 bases. Germline V gene data show CDR1 as MDHEN and CDR2 as SYDVKM. This CDR3 region has 14 residues. V lost 5 bases and J lost 7; bases outside the gene matches: 6. CDR3 amino acids: CASSRGTGGFGYTF. Written as DNA, the CDR3 is TGTGCCAGCAGTAGAGGGACAGGGGGGTTTGGCTACACCTTC.

The chain has TRBV7-8 and TRBJ1-5, with D uncertain. Germline-derived CDR1 and CDR2 are SGHVS and FQNEAQ. The CDR3 runs to 15 residues. V lost 4 bases and J lost 2, with 12 bases in between. The CDR3 DNA reads as TGTGCCAGCAGCTCCAGGAGGTACGGCAATCAGCCCCAGCATTTT. It is translated as CASSSRRYGNQPQHF.

The chain has TRBV19 and TRBJ2-1; D is perhaps TRBD2 (7 bases). The CDR3 totals 17 residues. Trimming removed 8 bases from V and 2 bases from J, with 22 bases in between. Germline CDR1 reads LNHDA; CDR2 reads SQIVND (reference sequence). The CDR3 DNA is TGTGCCAGTCGACCCTGGGGGGGCTACCTAACCTACAATGAGCAGTTCTTC. Amino acid sequence: CASRPWGGYLTYNEQFF. Variable domain in full (rest from reference TRBV19 and TRBJ2-1): DGGITQSPKYLFRKEGQNVTLSCEQNLNHDAMYWYRQDPGQGLRLIYYSQIVNDFQKGDIAEGYSVSREKKESFPLTVTSAQKNPTAFYLCASRPWGGYLTYNEQFFGPGTRLTVL.

This chain joins TRBV7-2 and TRBJ2-1, with TRBD1 identical over 9 bases. The germline V gene encodes CDR1 SGHTA and CDR2 FQGNSA. V was clipped by 0 bases and J by 7 bases; unmatched bases: 4. CDR3 length: 15 residues. The CDR3 protein is CASSLAQGARNEQFF. The CDR3, as DNA: TGTGCCAGCAGCTTAGCACAGGGGGCGAGGAATGAGCAGTTCTTC.

This sequence joins TRBV28 and TRBJ1-3; 7 nucleotides agree with TRBD1. The CDR3 runs 15 residues. Germline V lookup: CDR1 MDHEN, CDR2 SYDVKM. The ends lost 4 bases at V and 0 bases at J; junction bases unmatched: 3. The CDR3 loop reads CASSSTGSSGNTIYF. The CDR3 nucleotides are TGTGCCAGCAGTTCGACAGGGAGCTCTGGAAACACCATATATTTT.

The gene calls are TRBV18 and TRBJ2-3; D may be TRBD2 (5 bases). Trimming shortened V by 0 bases and J by 4 bases, and 17 bases separated the two germline ends. From germline, CDR1 is KGHSH and CDR2 LQKENI. The CDR3 consists of 17 residues. CDR3 in DNA: TGTGCCAGCTCACCACCCCTAGCCCTGGGGTGGGCAGATACGCAGTATTTT. Protein product: CASSPPLALGWADTQYF.

This chain joins TRBV19 and TRBJ1-5; D uncertain. This CDR3 is 11 amino acids long. Looked up from germline, CDR1 is LNHDA and CDR2 is SQIVND (reference sequence). Deletions cut 4 bases from V and 9 bases from J, with 7 bases between. Written as DNA, the CDR3 is TGTGCCAGTAGTACCCCCGGGCCCCAGCATTTT. The encoded protein is CASSTPGPQHF.

The chain couples TRBV27 to TRBJ2-5, with TRBD2 matching over 7 bases. The CDR3 is made up of 15 amino acids. Unmatched junction bases numbered 10, after V lost 8 bases and J lost 1 base. The germline V gene encodes CDR1 MNHEY and CDR2 SMNVEV (reference sequence). CDR3 region: CASGWPSGVQETQYF. The CDR3, as DNA: TGTGCCAGCGGGTGGCCCAGCGGGGTCCAAGAGACCCAGTACTTC.

There are a few counts of this clone. V usage is TRBV6-5 and J usage is TRBJ2-3; 7 nucleotides match TRBD2. V lost 2 bases and J lost 4; bases outside the gene matches: 9. The CDR3 is 16 amino acids. The germline gives CDR1 MNHEY, CDR2 SVGAGI. CDR3 sequence (DNA): TGTGCCAGCAGTTACACTGGGGGGGAGGTGTCAGATACGCAGTATTTT. Amino acids: CASSYTGGEVSDTQYF.

This rearrangement joins TRBV7-2 to TRBJ1-5; TRBD1 might be the D (6 bases). The length of the CDR3 is 17 residues. Germline CDR1 SGHTA, CDR2 FQGNSA. V lost 4 bases, J lost 1 base, and 17 bases lay in between. This chain's CDR3 is CASSSPLGRGSNQPQHF. The CDR3 DNA sequence: TGTGCCAGCAGCTCGCCACTAGGGAGGGGGAGCAATCAGCCCCAGCATTTT.

The V gene is TRBV5-1, the J gene TRBJ1-4, with D possibly being TRBD1 (5 bases). The germline V gene encodes CDR1 SGHRS and CDR2 YFSETQ. The CDR3 is 15 amino acids. V lost 5 bases and J lost 0, with 11 bases in between. The CDR3 DNA reads as TGCGCCAGCAGAACAGGACATGCAACTAATGAAAAACTGTTTTTT. Protein: CASRTGHATNEKLFF.

The V and J genes are TRBV18 and TRBJ1-1; D uncertain. The CDR3 is 14 residues long. Trimming left V 2 bases short and J 4 bases short, with 11 bases between. Per the germline V gene, CDR1 is KGHSH and CDR2 is LQKENI. CDR3 protein: CASSPKSRGTEAFF. CDR3 in DNA: TGTGCCAGCTCACCAAAGAGCCGGGGCACTGAAGCTTTCTTT.

The rearrangement uses TRBV3-1 (or the pseudogene TRBV3-2) and TRBJ2-4, with a tentative D call TRBD1 (6 bases). The CDR3 spans 18 residues. Germline assignment: CDR1 LGHDT and CDR2 YNNKEL (reference sequence). Trimming took 1 base from V and 1 from J, leaving 17 bases between them. This CDR3 is CASSQVARDKRAKNIQYF. CDR3 coding DNA: TGTGCCAGCAGCCAAGTAGCCCGGGACAAGCGCGCCAAAAACATTCAGTACTTC.

The rearrangement links TRBV28 to TRBJ1-3; 8 bases line up with TRBD1. This CDR3 is built from 15 residues. J lost 2 bases, V lost 8 bases, and 8 bases had no gene match. Germline CDR1 MDHEN, CDR2 SYDVKM. CDR3 sequence (DNA): TGTGCCAGCCGAACCCCGACAGGGGCTGGAAACACCATATATTTT. It yields the protein CASRTPTGAGNTIYF.